These 10 T cell receptor beta chains originate from one sample sequenced in a study of OX40 agonist ivuxolimab in advanced cancers. TCRdb's table, derived via immunoSEQ multiplex PCR, lists solely in-frame clones and lacks some. The profile shows about 61,000 clones, 92% of them singletons. Sequencing used CD4+ or CD8+ T cells sorted from blood, obtained in a trial of the OX40 agonist ivuxolimab. Source of these receptors: an adult with an advanced solid tumor such as melanoma, head and neck, liver or kidney cancer.

The chain combines TRBV6-5 with TRBJ2-1, with 8 bases identical to TRBD2. The germline V gene has CDR1 MNHEY and CDR2 SVGAGI. The CDR3 sequence is 15 residues long. V dropped 7 bases and J dropped 1; count of bases not matched to a gene: 6. CDR3 in DNA: TGTGCCAGCAAAGATAGCGGGGAATCCTACAATGAGCAGTTCTTC. Protein sequence: CASKDSGESYNEQFF.

The chain carries TRBV7-3 and TRBJ2-1, with 9 nucleotides matching TRBD2. The germline V gene has CDR1 SGHTA and CDR2 FQGTGA. The CDR3 is 14 amino acids. V shed 2 bases and J 4 bases; nucleotides not matched to a gene: 0. CDR3 nucleotide sequence: TGTGCCAGCAGCTTAGCGGGGGGGTACAATGAGCAGTTCTTC. Its protein is CASSLAGGYNEQFF.

The J gene is TRBJ1-5, the V gene TRBV28; perhaps TRBD1 as D (6 bases). V was cut by 7 bases and J by 7 bases, with 17 bases left in between. There are 14 residues in the CDR3. CDR1 and CDR2 from the germline V gene are MDHEN and SYDVKM. The chain's CDR3 is CASNLGQGRQPQHF. The CDR3 nucleotides read TGTGCCAGCAACCTCGGGCAGGGGAGACAGCCCCAGCATTTT.

The chain is built from TRBV6-4 and TRBJ1-1, with D uncertain. This CDR3 has 13 residues. Germline CDR1 reads MRHNA; CDR2 reads SNTAGT. With 5 bases removed from V and 3 bases from J, the gap between germline ends came to 10 bases. The DNA for the CDR3 is TGTGCCAGCAGTAAATTCGGGTACACTGAAGCTTTCTTT. Its protein product is CASSKFGYTEAFF.

The chain couples TRBV27 to TRBJ2-5; TRBD2 matches 8 bases. The trim removed 4 bases at V and 5 bases at J, leaving 12 bases unmatched. Germline V lookup: CDR1 MNHEY, CDR2 SMNVEV (reference sequence). The length of the CDR3 is 16 residues. In DNA form, the CDR3 reads TGTGCCAGCAGTTCTTTAAGCGGGAGCCCTCAGGAGACCCAGTACTTC. It specifies CASSSLSGSPQETQYF.

The V and J genes are TRBV5-8 and TRBJ2-3; TRBD2 aligns across 13 bases. Trimming cost V 4 bases and J 8 bases; bases outside gene matches: 10. Germline assignment: CDR1 SGHTS and CDR2 YDEGEE. The CDR3 spans 16 residues. CDR3 sequence reads: CASSPGTSGTRATQYF. Written as DNA, the CDR3 is TGTGCCAGCAGCCCCGGGACTAGCGGGACCCGGGCTACGCAGTATTTT.

A single count supports this clone. The chain has TRBV5-6 and TRBJ2-3; D is uncertain. V was trimmed by 1 base and J by 0 bases, leaving 9 bases between them. The CDR3 runs 15 residues. Germline CDR1 is SGHDT and CDR2 is YYEEEE. The CDR3: CASSLSSGSTDTQYF. The CDR3, as DNA: TGTGCCAGCAGCTTGTCTAGTGGGAGCACAGATACGCAGTATTTT. Filled out from reference TRBV5-6 and TRBJ2-3, the complete variable domain reads DAGVTQSPTHLIKTRGQQVTLRCSPKSGHDTVSWYQQALGQGPQFIFQYYEEEERQRGNFPDRFSGHQFPNYSSELNVNALLLGDSALYLCASSLSSGSTDTQYFGPGTRLTVL.

The rearrangement joins TRBV9 to TRBJ2-1; a possible D gene is TRBD2 (6 bases). The CDR3 is 15 residues long. Trimming took off 2 bases at V and 5 bases at J, with 14 bases between the two ends. Germline CDR1 is SGDLS and CDR2 is YYNGEE. CDR3 coding DNA: TGTGCCAGCAGCGTTGGGCAGGGACTTAACAATGAGCAGTTCTTC. This sequence encodes CASSVGQGLNNEQFF. Based on the CDR3 plus reference TRBV9 and TRBJ2-1, the full variable domain is DSGVTQTPKHLITATGQRVTLRCSPRSGDLSVYWYQQSLDQGLQFLIQYYNGEERAKGNILERFSAQQFPDLHSELNLSSLELGDSALYFCASSVGQGLNNEQFFGPGTRLTVL.

CDR3 residues: CASSLTGTSGSGGRQYV. DNA of the CDR3: TGTGCCAGCAGCTTAACCGGGACTAGCGGGAGTGGGGGGCGGCAGTACGTC. This chain uses TRBV7-2 with TRBJ2-7; 14 bases align to TRBD2. The CDR3 runs 17 residues. Germline V lookup: CDR1 SGHTA, CDR2 FQGNSA. With V trimmed by 2 bases and J by 9 bases, 12 bases remained unmatched.

The chain carries TRBV7-2 and TRBJ1-5; unclear D gene. The CDR3 covers 13 residues. The ends were cut back, 1 base at V and 7 bases at J, with 8 bases in the middle. Germline assignment: CDR1 SGHTA and CDR2 FQGNSA. CDR3 sequence: CASSLVPVQPQHF. CDR3 nucleotides: TGTGCCAGCAGCTTAGTTCCAGTCCAGCCCCAGCATTTT.